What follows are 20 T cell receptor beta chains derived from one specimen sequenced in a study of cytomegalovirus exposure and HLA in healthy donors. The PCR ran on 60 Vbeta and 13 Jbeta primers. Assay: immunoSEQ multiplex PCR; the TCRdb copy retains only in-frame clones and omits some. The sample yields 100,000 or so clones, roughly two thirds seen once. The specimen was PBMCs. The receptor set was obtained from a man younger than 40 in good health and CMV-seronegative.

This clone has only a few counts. CDR3 sequence: CASSSVQGVGTDTQYF. The CDR3 bases are TGTGCCAGCAGCTCAGTCCAAGGGGTTGGCACAGATACGCAGTATTTT. This chain connects TRBV11-2 to TRBJ2-3; tentatively, D is TRBD1 (5 bases). Germline loops: CDR1 SGHAT, CDR2 FQNNGV. V was shortened by 4 bases and J by 1 base, with 15 bases between the two germline ends. This CDR3 comprises 16 residues.

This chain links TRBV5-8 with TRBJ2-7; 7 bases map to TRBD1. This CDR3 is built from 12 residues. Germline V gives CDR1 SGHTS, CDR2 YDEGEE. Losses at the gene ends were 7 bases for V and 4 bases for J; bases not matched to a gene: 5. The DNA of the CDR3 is TGTGCCAGCGAGGGACAGAAATACGAGCAGTACTTC. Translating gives CASEGQKYEQYF.

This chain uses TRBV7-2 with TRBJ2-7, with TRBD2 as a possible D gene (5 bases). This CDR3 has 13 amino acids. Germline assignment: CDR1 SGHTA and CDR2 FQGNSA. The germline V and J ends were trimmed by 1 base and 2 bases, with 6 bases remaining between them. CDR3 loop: CASSLGGPYEQYF. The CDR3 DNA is TGTGCCAGCAGCTTAGGAGGGCCCTACGAGCAGTACTTC.

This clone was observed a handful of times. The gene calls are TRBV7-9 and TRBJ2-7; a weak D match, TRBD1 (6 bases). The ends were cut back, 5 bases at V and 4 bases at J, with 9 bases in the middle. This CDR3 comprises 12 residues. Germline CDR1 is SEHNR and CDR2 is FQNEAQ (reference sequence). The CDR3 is CASSRTVYEQYF. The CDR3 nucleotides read TGTGCCAGCAGCCGGACAGTTTACGAGCAGTACTTC.

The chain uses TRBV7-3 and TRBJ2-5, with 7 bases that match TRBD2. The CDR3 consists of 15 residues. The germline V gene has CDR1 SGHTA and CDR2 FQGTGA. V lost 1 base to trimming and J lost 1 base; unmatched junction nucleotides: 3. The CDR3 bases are TGTGCCAGCAGCTTAAGAGCGGGGACCCAAGAGACCCAGTACTTC. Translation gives CASSLRAGTQETQYF.

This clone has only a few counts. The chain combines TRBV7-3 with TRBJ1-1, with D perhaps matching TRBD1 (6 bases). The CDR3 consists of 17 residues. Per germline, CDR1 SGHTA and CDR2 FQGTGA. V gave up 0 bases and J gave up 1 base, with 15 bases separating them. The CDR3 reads CASSLTYGGATNTEAFF. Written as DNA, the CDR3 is TGTGCCAGCAGCTTAACGTACGGGGGGGCGACGAACACTGAAGCTTTCTTT.

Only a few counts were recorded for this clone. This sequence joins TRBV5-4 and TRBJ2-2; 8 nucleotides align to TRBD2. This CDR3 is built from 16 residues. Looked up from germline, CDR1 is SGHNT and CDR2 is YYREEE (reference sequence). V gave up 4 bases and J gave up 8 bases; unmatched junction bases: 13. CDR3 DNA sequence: TGTGCCAGCAGCGCGGGGGGACCTAAAGGAACTGGGGAGCTGTTTTTT. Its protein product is CASSAGGPKGTGELFF.

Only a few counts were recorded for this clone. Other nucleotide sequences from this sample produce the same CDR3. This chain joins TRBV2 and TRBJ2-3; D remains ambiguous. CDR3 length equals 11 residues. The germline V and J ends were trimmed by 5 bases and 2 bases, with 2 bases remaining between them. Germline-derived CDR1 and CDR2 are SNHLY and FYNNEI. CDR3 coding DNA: TGTGCCAGCAGTTACACAGATACGCAGTATTTT. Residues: CASSYTDTQYF.

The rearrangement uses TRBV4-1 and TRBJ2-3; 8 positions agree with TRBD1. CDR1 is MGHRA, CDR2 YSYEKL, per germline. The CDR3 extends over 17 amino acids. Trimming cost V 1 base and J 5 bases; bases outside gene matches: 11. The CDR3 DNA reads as TGCGCCAGCAGCCAAGGTCCCGCCAGGGGGCGCGAAGATACGCAGTATTTT. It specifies CASSQGPARGREDTQYF.

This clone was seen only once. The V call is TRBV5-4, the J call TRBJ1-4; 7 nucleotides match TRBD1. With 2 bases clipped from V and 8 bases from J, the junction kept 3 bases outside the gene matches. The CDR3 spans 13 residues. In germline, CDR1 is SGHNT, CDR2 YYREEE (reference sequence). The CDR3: CASSFTGVEKLFF. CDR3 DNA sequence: TGTGCCAGCAGCTTCACAGGGGTCGAAAAACTGTTTTTT.

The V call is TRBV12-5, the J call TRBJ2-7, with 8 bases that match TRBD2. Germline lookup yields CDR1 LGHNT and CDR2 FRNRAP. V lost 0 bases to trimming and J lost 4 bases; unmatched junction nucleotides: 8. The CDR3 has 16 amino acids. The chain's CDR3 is CASGLVGAAGEYEQYF. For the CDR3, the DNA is TGTGCTAGTGGTTTGGTCGGTGCAGCGGGAGAATACGAGCAGTACTTC.

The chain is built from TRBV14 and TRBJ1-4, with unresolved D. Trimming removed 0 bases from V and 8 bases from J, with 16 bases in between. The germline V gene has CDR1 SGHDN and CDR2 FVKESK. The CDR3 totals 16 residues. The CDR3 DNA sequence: TGTGCCAGCAGCCAAGATCTGGGCTCGATTACGGAAAAACTGTTTTTT. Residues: CASSQDLGSITEKLFF.

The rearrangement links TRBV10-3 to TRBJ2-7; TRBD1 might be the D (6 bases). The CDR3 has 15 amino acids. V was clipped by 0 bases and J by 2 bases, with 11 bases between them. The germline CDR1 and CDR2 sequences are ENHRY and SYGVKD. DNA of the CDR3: TGTGCCATCAGTGAGTCGACAGGTTCAACCTACGAGCAGTACTTC. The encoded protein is CAISESTGSTYEQYF.

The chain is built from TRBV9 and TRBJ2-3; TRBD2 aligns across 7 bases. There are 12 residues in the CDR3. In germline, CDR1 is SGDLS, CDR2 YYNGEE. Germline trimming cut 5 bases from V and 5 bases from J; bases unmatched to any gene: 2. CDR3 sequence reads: CASSPSGDTQYF. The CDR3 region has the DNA TGTGCCAGCAGTCCTAGCGGAGATACGCAGTATTTT.

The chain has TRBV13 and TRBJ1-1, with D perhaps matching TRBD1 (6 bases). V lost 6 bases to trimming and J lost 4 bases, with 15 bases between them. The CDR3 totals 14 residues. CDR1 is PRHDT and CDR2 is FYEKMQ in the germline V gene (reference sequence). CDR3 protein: CASRSQGKGTEAFF. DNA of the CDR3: TGTGCCAGCAGATCACAGGGAAAAGGCACTGAAGCTTTCTTT.

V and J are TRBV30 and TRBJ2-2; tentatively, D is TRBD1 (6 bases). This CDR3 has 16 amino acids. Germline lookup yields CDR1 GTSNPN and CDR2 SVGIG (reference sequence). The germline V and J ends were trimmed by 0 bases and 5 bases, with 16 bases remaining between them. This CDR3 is CAWSVVDRAFTGELFF. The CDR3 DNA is TGTGCCTGGAGTGTCGTGGACAGAGCTTTTACCGGGGAGCTGTTTTTT.

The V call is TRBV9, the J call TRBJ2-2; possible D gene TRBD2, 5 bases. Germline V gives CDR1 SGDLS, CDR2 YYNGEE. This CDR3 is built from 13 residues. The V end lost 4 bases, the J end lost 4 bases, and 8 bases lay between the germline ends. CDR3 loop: CASSQGSTGELFF. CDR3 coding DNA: TGTGCCAGCAGCCAAGGGAGCACCGGGGAGCTGTTTTTT. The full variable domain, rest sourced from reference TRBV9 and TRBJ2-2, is DSGVTQTPKHLITATGQRVTLRCSPRSGDLSVYWYQQSLDQGLQFLIQYYNGEERAKGNILERFSAQQFPDLHSELNLSSLELGDSALYFCASSQGSTGELFFGEGSRLTVL.

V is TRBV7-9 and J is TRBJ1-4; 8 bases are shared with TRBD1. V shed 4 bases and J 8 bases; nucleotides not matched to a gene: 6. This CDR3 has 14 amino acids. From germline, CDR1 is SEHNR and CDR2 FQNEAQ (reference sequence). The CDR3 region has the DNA TGTGCCAGCAGCTCAGGGGGCCTGGGGGAAAAACTGTTTTTT. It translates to CASSSGGLGEKLFF.

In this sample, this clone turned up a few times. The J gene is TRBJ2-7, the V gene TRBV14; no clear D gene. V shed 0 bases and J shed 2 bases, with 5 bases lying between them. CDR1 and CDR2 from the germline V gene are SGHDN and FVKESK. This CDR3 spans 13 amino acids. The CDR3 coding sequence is TGTGCCAGCAGCCAAGATAGAACCTACGAGCAGTACTTC. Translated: CASSQDRTYEQYF.

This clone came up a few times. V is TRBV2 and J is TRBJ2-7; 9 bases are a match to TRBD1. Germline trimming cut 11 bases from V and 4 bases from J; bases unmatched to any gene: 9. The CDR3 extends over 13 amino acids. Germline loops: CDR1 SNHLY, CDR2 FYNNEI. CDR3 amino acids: CAAQIGQGYEQYF. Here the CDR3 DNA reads TGTGCCGCGCAAATCGGACAGGGGTACGAGCAGTACTTC. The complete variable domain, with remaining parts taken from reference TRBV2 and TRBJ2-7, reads EPEVTQTPSHQVTQMGQEVILRCVPISNHLYFYWYRQILGQKVEFLVSFYNNEISEKSEIFDDQFSVERPDGSNFTLKIRSTKLEDSAMYFCAAQIGQGYEQYFGPGTRLTVT.